These T cell receptor beta chains were read from a single sample in a study of CD8 T cells in Susac syndrome. TCRdb independently ran MiXCR on the immunoSEQ multiplex PCR reads; one entry per CDR3 protein. Seen here are 150,000 or so distinct CDR3 sequences, 94% observed once, and the top ten hold around 0.21%. Source material: CD8+ T cells from PBMCs. These receptors all stem from a human donor with multiple sclerosis. The CDR3 runs from the conserved cysteine through the conserved F or W. A D gene is named only where the DNA matches it firmly. A clone size is listed for some rows: how often the clone was seen (once, few, many), or a class if it is expanded.

-,TRBJ2-5,TRBD1,TRBV6-4,CASSLGQGETQYF,TGTGCCAGCAGCTTAGGACAGGGAGAGACCCAGTACTTC
-,TRBJ2-7,TRBD2,TRBV4-1,CASSQGERGTYEQYF,TGCGCCAGCAGCCAAGGGGAGCGGGGTACCTACGAGCAGTACTTC
-,TRBJ2-7,-,TRBV20-1,CSARDGTEQYF,TGCAGTGCTAGAGATGGGACTGAGCAGTACTTC
-,TRBJ2-7,TRBD2,TRBV6-5,CASSYSTGTRGYEQYF,TGTGCCAGCAGTTACTCGACTGGGACGCGGGGGTACGAGCAGTACTTC
-,TRBJ1-6,-,TRBV5-1,CASSLGAAGNSPLHF,TGCGCCAGCAGCTTAGGGGCCGCTGGGAATTCACCCCTCCACTTT
-,TRBJ2-1,-,TRBV12-3/TRBV12-4,CASKDGRALKGSTEQFF,TGTGCCAGCAAGGACGGCAGGGCTTTGAAAGGATCCACTGAGCAGTTCTTC
-,TRBJ2-1,-,TRBV30,CACKWTVDNEQFF,TGTGCCTGTAAGTGGACGGTCGACAATGAGCAGTTCTTC
-,TRBJ2-7,-,TRBV9,CASSVGRVTYEQYF,TGTGCCAGCAGCGTCGGCAGGGTCACCTACGAGCAGTACTTC
-,TRBJ2-4,TRBD1,TRBV2,CASGGSGGFKNIQYF,TGTGCCAGCGGGGGCTCAGGGGGCTTCAAAAACATTCAGTACTTC
-,TRBJ2-5,TRBD2,TRBV12-3/TRBV12-4,CASSLPPGTSGGEVETQYF,TGTGCCAGCAGTCTGCCACCAGGGACTAGCGGGGGGGAGGTGGAGACCCAGTACTTC
once,TRBJ1-2,-,TRBV29-1,CSVEVRVRGGYGYTF,TGCAGCGTTGAAGTCAGGGTCCGGGGGGGCTATGGCTACACCTTC
once,TRBJ1-5,-,TRBV5-1,CASSLTDRNQPQHF,TGCGCCAGCAGCTTGACAGATAGGAATCAGCCCCAGCATTTT
-,TRBJ1-1,-,TRBV19,CASSIDLGGSAFF,TGTGCCAGTAGTATTGACCTCGGGGGGTCCGCTTTCTTT
once,TRBJ1-1,-,TRBV28,CASSSRLGEAFF,TGTGCCAGCAGTTCCCGACTTGGTGAAGCTTTCTTT
-,TRBJ1-2,-,TRBV7-3,CASSGTAGTDGYTF,TGTGCCAGCAGCGGAACCGCAGGGACCGATGGCTACACCTTC
few,TRBJ2-2,-,TRBV6-2/TRBV6-3,CASSQITGELFF,TGTGCCAGCAGCCAGATCACCGGGGAGCTGTTTTTT
-,TRBJ2-2,-,TRBV29-1,CSVVITSTGELFF,TGCAGCGTTGTCATAACTAGCACCGGGGAGCTGTTTTTT
-,TRBJ2-7,-,TRBV4-1,CASSQALGFYEQYF,TGCGCCAGCAGCCAAGCCCTTGGGTTCTACGAGCAGTACTTC
-,TRBJ2-3,TRBD2,TRBV25-1,CASSGPSGGTDTQYF,TGTGCCAGCAGTGGTCCTAGCGGAGGCACAGATACGCAGTATTTT
-,TRBJ2-5,-,TRBV15,CATSRDRTAEETQYF,TGTGCCACCAGCAGAGATCGGACTGCCGAAGAGACCCAGTACTTC
-,TRBJ1-5,-,TRBV19,CASSIQGWNQPQHF,TGTGCCAGTAGTATTCAGGGTTGGAATCAGCCCCAGCATTTT
-,TRBJ2-1,TRBD2,TRBV29-1,CSVGGGNEQFF,TGCAGCGTTGGGGGGGGCAATGAGCAGTTCTTC
-,TRBJ2-5,TRBD1,TRBV13,CASSEGQDQETQYF,TGTGCCAGCAGCGAAGGACAGGACCAAGAGACCCAGTACTTC